A selection of T cell receptor beta chains follows, all from one sample in a study of blood T cell repertoires in COVID-19. Assay: immunoSEQ multiplex PCR; the TCRdb copy retains only in-frame clones and omits some. Found here are approximately 230,000 clones, about 90% of them singletons; the top ten hold around 3%. The material sequenced was peripheral blood. These receptors originate from a man aged 18 to 30 with active or convalescent COVID-19. The CDR3 runs from the conserved cysteine through the conserved F or W. A D gene is named only where the DNA matches it firmly. Rows may omit the clone size; those that give it use once, few, many or a size class.

TRBJ1-4 - TRBV11-2 - TGTGCCAGCAGCTTAGTGGCCGAAAAACTGTTTTTT CASSLVAEKLFF
TRBJ1-5 - TRBV28 - TGTGCCAGCAGGATTGACAGCTCCAATCAGCCCCAGCATTTT CASRIDSSNQPQHF
TRBJ1-2 few TRBV28 TRBD1 TGTGCCAGCCAGATGGACAGGGAAAGGGGCTACACCTTC CASQMDRERGYTF
TRBJ1-1 - TRBV19 - TGTGCCAGTAGTGACCGCGCGGCGGAGACTGAAGCTTTCTTT CASSDRAAETEAFF
TRBJ2-1 - TRBV14 TRBD1 TGTGCCAGCAGCCAACCCTGGGACAGAGACAATGAGCAGTTCTTC CASSQPWDRDNEQFF
TRBJ1-2 - TRBV6-5 TRBD1 TGTGCCAGCACTGGGAGACAGGGGGTTAACTATGGCTACACCTTC CASTGRQGVNYGYTF
TRBJ1-2 - TRBV3-1/TRBV3-2 TRBD1 TGTGCCAGCAGTCCAGGGGGCTTCGGCTACACCTTC CASSPGGFGYTF
TRBJ2-2 - TRBV5-1 - TGCGCCAGCAGCTCCACCGGGAACACCGGGGAGCTGTTTTTT CASSSTGNTGELFF
TRBJ1-5 few TRBV18 - TGTGCCAGCTCACCACCGGGTTCGGGGCAGCCCCAGCATTTT CASSPPGSGQPQHF
TRBJ2-1 - TRBV28 - TGTGCCAGCAGTCTATTGCCCGGGGGCAATGAGCAGTTCTTC CASSLLPGGNEQFF
TRBJ2-7 - TRBV20-1 TRBD2 TGCAGTGCTAGTGGGTCTAGCGGGAGGAGTTGGGACGAGCAGTACTTC CSASGSSGRSWDEQYF